The 20 T cell receptor beta chains in this list originate from one sample, sequenced in a study of blood T cell repertoires in COVID-19 (dated by TCRdb to 2018 to 2021). Libraries came from the immunoSEQ multiplex PCR assay. In TCRdb, the immuneACCESS table is reduced to in-frame sequences with V and J assigned. These tables do not hold every clone; where another copy was compared, an unresolved V gene accounts for under half, and the others remain unexplained. A total of around 180,000 clones appear in this sample, roughly three quarters of them only once. The ten largest clones add up to about 18% of the sample. Sequences were obtained from peripheral blood. The receptors were sampled from a man aged 55-75 years with active or convalescent COVID-19.

The V gene is TRBV7-2, the J gene TRBJ2-7, with TRBD2 matching 10 bases. Trimming removed 1 base from V and 5 bases from J; junction bases left unmatched: 5. Per the germline V gene, CDR1 is SGHTA and CDR2 is FQGNSA. The CDR3 totals 15 residues. CDR3: CASSLVLAGGHEQYF. In DNA form, the CDR3 reads TGTGCCAGCAGCTTAGTGTTAGCGGGAGGCCACGAGCAGTACTTC.

The chain joins TRBV27 to TRBJ2-1; 7 bases are shared with TRBD2. The CDR3 has 15 amino acids. With V trimmed by 6 bases and J by 1 base, 6 bases remained unmatched. Per germline, CDR1 MNHEY and CDR2 SMNVEV (reference sequence). The CDR3: CASSRAGWSYNEQFF. The DNA of the CDR3 is TGTGCCAGCAGCCGAGCGGGGTGGTCCTACAATGAGCAGTTCTTC.

V gene TRBV28 combines with J gene TRBJ2-7; no firm D call. This CDR3 contains 11 residues. Trimming cost V 3 bases and J 5 bases, with 5 bases left between them. Germline V lookup: CDR1 MDHEN, CDR2 SYDVKM. Here the CDR3 reads CASSFIHEQYF. CDR3 coding DNA: TGTGCCAGCAGTTTTATCCACGAGCAGTACTTC.

In its sample, this clone was seen once. The chain recombines TRBV9 with TRBJ2-1; TRBD2 aligns across 8 bases. CDR1 and CDR2 from the germline V gene are SGDLS and YYNGEE. The trim removed 0 bases at V and 7 bases at J, leaving 9 bases unmatched. The CDR3 consists of 16 residues. The CDR3: CASSVAGGGFQNEQFF. CDR3 bases: TGTGCCAGCAGCGTAGCGGGGGGGGGATTTCAGAATGAGCAGTTCTTC.

The J gene is TRBJ2-1, the V gene TRBV5-4; 9 bases fit TRBD2. The germline CDR1 and CDR2 sequences are SGHNT and YYREEE (reference sequence). The J segment lost 7 bases and the V segment lost 0 bases, leaving 5 bases of the junction unmatched. The CDR3 runs 15 residues. The CDR3 loop is CASSLGGRAVNEQFF. The DNA of the CDR3 is TGTGCCAGCAGCTTGGGCGGGAGGGCGGTTAATGAGCAGTTCTTC.

The genes are TRBV27 and TRBJ1-5, with D tentatively TRBD1 (6 bases). This CDR3 comprises 14 residues. Trimming left V 2 bases short and J 4 bases short, with 9 bases between. Germline V gives CDR1 MNHEY, CDR2 SMNVEV (reference sequence). CDR3 protein: CASSLRQANQPQHF. In DNA, the CDR3 is TGTGCCAGCAGTTTAAGACAGGCGAATCAGCCCCAGCATTTT.

The CDR3: CASSRTSGPRHEQYF. CDR3 in DNA: TGCGCCAGCAGTCGTACTAGCGGGCCGAGACACGAGCAGTACTTC. This sequence joins TRBV5-1 and TRBJ2-7, with 9 bases lining up with TRBD2. This CDR3 comprises 15 residues. The trim removed 5 bases at V and 5 bases at J, leaving 11 bases unmatched. Germline assignment: CDR1 SGHRS and CDR2 YFSETQ.

The chain employs TRBV27 and TRBJ2-5; D is unclear. The CDR3 contains 15 residues. V lost 6 bases, J lost 2 bases, and 16 bases lay in between. The germline V gene encodes CDR1 MNHEY and CDR2 SMNVEV (reference sequence). This chain's CDR3 is CASSPSWSLQETQYF. CDR3 in DNA: TGTGCCAGCAGCCCCTCCTGGAGTTTACAAGAGACCCAGTACTTC.

The chain is built from TRBV28 and TRBJ2-7; 11 bases are shared with TRBD2. Unmatched junction bases numbered 8, after V lost 5 bases and J lost 5 bases. The CDR3 totals 15 residues. Per germline, CDR1 MDHEN and CDR2 SYDVKM. CDR3 nucleotide sequence: TGTGCCAGCAGTCCGAATAGCGGGAGGGCCGACGAGCAGTACTTC. This translates into CASSPNSGRADEQYF.

The rearrangement joins TRBV28 to TRBJ1-1; D ambiguous. CDR3 length equals 11 residues. V dropped 9 bases and J dropped 1 base, with 6 bases sitting between them. The germline V gene has CDR1 MDHEN and CDR2 SYDVKM. Here the CDR3 reads CASNRNTEAFF. The CDR3 nucleotides read TGTGCCAGTAACAGGAACACTGAAGCTTTCTTT.

This clone showed up just a few times. This rearrangement joins TRBV2 to TRBJ2-7; possible D gene TRBD1, 5 bases. Per the germline V gene, CDR1 is SNHLY and CDR2 is FYNNEI. The CDR3 length is 15 residues. Trimming removed 11 bases at V and 4 bases at J, with 24 bases between. CDR3 sequence reads: CAFSPPPTVTYEQYF. The CDR3 DNA sequence: TGTGCCTTCTCACCCCCCCCGACAGTTACTTACGAGCAGTACTTC.

The chain recombines TRBV2 with TRBJ2-7; 7 bases are shared with TRBD1. CDR3 size: 12 residues. Germline V gene data show CDR1 as SNHLY and CDR2 as FYNNEI. After removal of 6 bases from V and 7 bases from J, the junction contained 6 bases not matched to a gene. CDR3 sequence: CASRGDSEEQYF. The DNA for the CDR3 is TGTGCCAGCAGGGGGGACAGTGAAGAGCAGTACTTC.

DNA of the CDR3: TGTGCCAGCAGCTGGGGGCTTGACACTGAAGCTTTCTTT. Protein sequence: CASSWGLDTEAFF. The chain is built from TRBV5-6 and TRBJ1-1; a weak D match, TRBD1 (6 bases). The CDR3 has 13 residues. Trimming cost V 3 bases and J 3 bases, with 9 bases left between them. CDR1 is SGHDT, CDR2 YYEEEE, per germline.

The chain links TRBV11-2 to TRBJ2-3; 7 positions match TRBD2. V was clipped by 1 base and J by 4 bases; unmatched bases: 8. The CDR3 length is 16 residues. Germline loops: CDR1 SGHAT, CDR2 FQNNGV. The CDR3 protein is CASSLGDYPGPDTQYF. The CDR3 nucleotides read TGTGCCAGCAGCTTAGGGGACTACCCCGGGCCAGATACGCAGTATTTT.

This clone was picked up one time. The rearrangement joins TRBV19 to TRBJ1-1; D call uncertain. The V gene's germline CDR1 is LNHDA and CDR2 SQIVND (reference sequence). Trimming took off 1 base at V and 5 bases at J, with 8 bases between the two ends. The length of the CDR3 is 13 residues. The CDR3 nucleotides read TGTGCCAGTAGTATAGTTCGGGAGACTGAAGCTTTCTTT. It yields the protein CASSIVRETEAFF.

The chain has TRBV24-1 and TRBJ2-5; D is possibly TRBD1 (6 bases). Germline V CDR1 and CDR2: KGHDR, SFDVKD. This CDR3 spans 12 amino acids. V shed 10 bases and J shed 5 bases, with 13 bases lying between them. CDR3 residues: CATGQTYETQYF. Here the CDR3 DNA reads TGTGCCACGGGACAAACTTACGAGACCCAGTACTTC.

V usage is TRBV28 and J usage is TRBJ2-3; 9 bases match TRBD1. Trimming cost V 3 bases and J 0 bases; bases outside gene matches: 1. The CDR3 has 15 residues. The germline V gene encodes CDR1 MDHEN and CDR2 SYDVKM. CDR3 protein: CASSFGTGSTDTQYF. The CDR3 DNA sequence: TGTGCCAGCAGTTTTGGGACAGGGAGCACAGATACGCAGTATTTT.

The V call is TRBV28, the J call TRBJ1-5; D gene unclear. Per the germline V gene, CDR1 is MDHEN and CDR2 is SYDVKM. The CDR3 length is 14 residues. Trimming took 3 bases from V and 2 from J, leaving 8 bases between them. CDR3 coding DNA: TGTGCCAGCAGTTTGTGGGGAGGCAATCAGCCCCAGCATTTT. It translates to CASSLWGGNQPQHF.

The chain links TRBV6-2 or TRBV6-3 to TRBJ1-6, with TRBD1 matching 7 bases. The length of the CDR3 is 15 residues. V shed 0 bases and J 10 bases; nucleotides not matched to a gene: 6. Germline V CDR1 and CDR2: MNHEY, SVGEGT. The CDR3, as DNA: TGTGCCAGCAGTTACTCGGGGGACAGCGACTCACCCCTCCACTTT. Protein product: CASSYSGDSDSPLHF.

V usage is TRBV10-3 and J usage is TRBJ1-3, with D maybe TRBD1 (5 bases). The CDR3 is 14 amino acids. Germline CDR1 is ENHRY and CDR2 is SYGVKD. The V end was cut by 11 bases, the J end by 8 bases, with 22 bases between. CDR3 nucleotide sequence: TGTGCCGCGCACCCGGGAGGGGCCCGGGACACCATATATTTT. It specifies CAAHPGGARDTIYF.